These T cell receptor beta chains were read from a single sample in a study of cytomegalovirus exposure and HLA in healthy donors. Profiling relied on immunoSEQ multiplex PCR, and the TCRdb table lists in-frame clones only, not all of them. The sample comprises approximately 140,000 clones, roughly 73% of which are singletons, and 1.5% to 2% rests with the top ten. Sequences were obtained from PBMCs. Source of these receptors: a female donor in good health and CMV-seronegative. CDR3s include the opening cysteine and the closing phenylalanine or tryptophan. The D gene is left open where the match is weak. Expanded clones are given a class, and other clones once, few, many or no size at all.

few | NA | TRBJ2-7 | 15 | TRBV11-2 | TGTGCCAGCAGCTTAAGTAGAACAGGGCAATACGAGCAGTACTTC | CASSLSRTGQYEQYF
NA | NA | TRBJ2-7 | 11 | TRBV13 | TGTGCCAGCAGCTTAGCCCAGGAGCAGTACTTC | CASSLAQEQYF
NA | NA | TRBJ1-1 | 15 | TRBV6-1 | TGTGTCAGCAGTGAATTCAGGCGCCGGAACACTGAAGCTTTCTTT | CVSSEFRRRNTEAFF
NA | TRBD2 | TRBJ2-3 | 18 | TRBV29-1 | TGCAGCGTTTTTGGACTAGCGGATCGAATAGCTAGCACAGATACGCAGTATTTT | CSVFGLADRIASTDTQYF
NA | NA | TRBJ2-3 | 13 | TRBV5-1 | TGCGCCAGCAGCCATTACGGGGCAGATACGCAGTATTTT | CASSHYGADTQYF
NA | TRBD2 | TRBJ2-2 | 17 | TRBV12-5 | TGTGCTAGTGTCCCCGACCTAGCGGGAGTGGGGACGGCGGAGCTGTTTTTT | CASVPDLAGVGTAELFF
NA | TRBD2 | TRBJ2-3 | 18 | TRBV5-3 | TGTGCCAGAAGCTTTATAGCGGGAGGCGGGGGGAGCACAGATACGCAGTATTTT | CARSFIAGGGGSTDTQYF
NA | TRBD2 | TRBJ2-4 | 17 | TRBV6-1 | TGTGCCAGCAGTGAAGCGGGACTAGCGGGACTGAGGGACATTCAGTACTTC | CASSEAGLAGLRDIQYF
NA | NA | TRBJ2-3 | 15 | TRBV28 | TGTGCCAGCAGTTTACGACAGTTTAGCACAGATACGCAGTATTTT | CASSLRQFSTDTQYF
few | TRBD2 | TRBJ2-3 | 16 | TRBV7-9 | TGTGCCAGCAGCCGAACCGGGACTAGTCTAAGGGATACGCAGTATTTT | CASSRTGTSLRDTQYF
NA | NA | TRBJ1-2 | 14 | TRBV6-4 | TGTGCCAGCAGTGAGGGGGCCGGCTTGGGCCGCTACACCTTC | CASSEGAGLGRYTF
NA | NA | TRBJ1-3 | 15 | TRBV7-2 | TGTGCCAGCAGCTCTCAAGACAGAATCGGAAACACCATATATTTT | CASSSQDRIGNTIYF
NA | TRBD2 | TRBJ2-2 | 17 | TRBV5-4 | TGTGCCAGCAGCTTGGGTGCGGGAGGGCCTGGCACCGGGGAGCTGTTTTTT | CASSLGAGGPGTGELFF
few | NA | TRBJ1-3 | 16 | TRBV18 | TGTGCCAGCTCACCAGATGGAGGGACCGGTGGAAACACCATATATTTT | CASSPDGGTGGNTIYF
NA | TRBD1 | TRBJ1-5 | 15 | TRBV7-9 | TGTGCCAGCAGCTTAGGAACAGGGGATAATCAGCCCCAGCATTTT | CASSLGTGDNQPQHF
NA | TRBD1 | TRBJ2-1 | 15 | TRBV5-1 | TGCGCCAGCAGCTACTCCGGGACAGGGTACAATGAGCAGTTCTTC | CASSYSGTGYNEQFF
once | NA | TRBJ2-1 | 13 | TRBV10-1 | TGCGCCAGCAGTGAGTCGGGCCTAGCAGAGCAGTTCTTC | CASSESGLAEQFF
NA | NA | TRBJ1-4 | 15 | TRBV6-6 | TGTGCCAGCAGTCAACCACAGGGTAAAGGTGAAAAACTGTTTTTT | CASSQPQGKGEKLFF
NA | NA | TRBJ2-3 | 18 | TRBV9 | TGTGCCAGCAGCGCCGCGGTGCCGCTTAGAGCTAGCACAGATACGCAGTATTTT | CASSAAVPLRASTDTQYF
NA | TRBD1 | TRBJ2-7 | 14 | TRBV11-3 | TGTGCCAGCAGCTCCCGGGACAGGGGTCACGAGCAGTACTTC | CASSSRDRGHEQYF
NA | TRBD2 | TRBJ2-1 | 16 | TRBV5-1 | TGCGCCAGCAGCTGGGGGACTAGCGGGAGCGGCGGTGAGCAGTTCTTC | CASSWGTSGSGGEQFF
NA | NA | TRBJ1-4 | 11 | TRBV19 | TGCGCCAGTAGTATCGGGAGAAAACTGTTTTTT | CASSIGRKLFF
NA | NA | TRBJ1-1 | 14 | TRBV2 | TGTGCCAGCCGCCAGGACAGAGGTATCCCTGAAGCTTTCTTT | CASRQDRGIPEAFF
NA | TRBD1 | TRBJ2-3 | 15 | TRBV5-1 | TGCGCCAGCAGCTTGGACAGGGGATCGACAGATACGCAGTATTTT | CASSLDRGSTDTQYF
NA | NA | TRBJ2-7 | 16 | TRBV29-1 | TGCAGCGTTGAGGCAGGGACTTTTTCAGTTTTCAGCGAGCAGTACTTC | CSVEAGTFSVFSEQYF
NA | NA | TRBJ1-1 | 11 | TRBV25-1 | TGTGCCAGCAAACAGAACACTGAAGCTTTCTTT | CASKQNTEAFF
NA | TRBD2 | TRBJ2-7 | 18 | TRBV4-2 | TGTGCCAGCAGCCAAGGGGGTCGGGGGACTAGCGGGGGACGGGGGCAGTACTTC | CASSQGGRGTSGGRGQYF
once | NA | TRBJ2-1 | 12 | TRBV18 | TGTGCCAGCTCACAGGTGGGCGATGAGCAGTTCTTC | CASSQVGDEQFF
NA | TRBD2 | TRBJ2-5 | 15 | TRBV2 | TGTGCCAGCAGCCGGGGGACTAGCGGTCCGGAGACCCAGTACTTC | CASSRGTSGPETQYF
once | TRBD1 | TRBJ2-4 | 16 | TRBV6-1 | TGTGCCAGCAGTGTAAAAGGGACAGGCGGCCCAAACATTCAGTACTTC | CASSVKGTGGPNIQYF
NA | TRBD2 | TRBJ2-7 | 16 | TRBV7-9 | TGTGCCACCGAGGGACTAGCGGGAGGGCCGATAAATGAGCAGTACTTC | CATEGLAGGPINEQYF
NA | TRBD1 | TRBJ2-7 | 13 | TRBV6-5 | TGTGCCAGTCTATCCGGGACAGGCTACGAGCAGTACTTC | CASLSGTGYEQYF
NA | NA | TRBJ1-2 | 14 | TRBV19 | TGTGCCAGTAGTGCGGGGGGGGAGAACTATGGCTACACCTTC | CASSAGGENYGYTF
NA | TRBD1 | TRBJ1-1 | 16 | TRBV7-2 | TGTGCCAGCAGCTTATCCCCGGACAGGGTGACCACTGAAGCTTTCTTT | CASSLSPDRVTTEAFF
NA | NA | TRBJ2-1 | 15 | TRBV9 | TGTGCCAGCAGCGTAGGAGTCGCTACCTACAATGAGCAGTTCTTC | CASSVGVATYNEQFF
NA | TRBD2 | TRBJ2-3 | 15 | TRBV6-4 | TGTGCCAGCAGACGGACTAGCGGGGGGCCAGATACGCAGTATTTT | CASRRTSGGPDTQYF
NA | TRBD1 | TRBJ1-6 | 17 | TRBV11-2 | TGTGCCAGCAGCCTCGAGGGGGCGCGGTCCTATAATTCACCCCTCCACTTT | CASSLEGARSYNSPLHF
NA | TRBD1 | TRBJ1-1 | 18 | TRBV4-1 | TGCGCCAGCAGCCAAGACATTGGGACAGGGGACATGAACACTGAAGCTTTCTTT | CASSQDIGTGDMNTEAFF
NA | TRBD1 | TRBJ2-1 | 14 | TRBV7-9 | TGTGCCAGCAACCCAGGGGGCGCTTTGAATGAGCAGTTCTTC | CASNPGGALNEQFF
few | TRBD1 | TRBJ1-5 | 17 | TRBV7-9 | TGTGCCAGCAGCTCGGGGACAGGGGGCTCTGGCAATCAGCCCCAGCATTTT | CASSSGTGGSGNQPQHF
NA | TRBD1 | TRBJ1-6 | 15 | TRBV15 | TGTGCCACCAGCCGCAGACAGGGGCGCATTTCACCCCTCCACTTT | CATSRRQGRISPLHF
many | NA | TRBJ1-5 | 12 | TRBV19 | TGTGCCAGTCGAGTCGGCAATCAGCCCCAGCATTTT | CASRVGNQPQHF
few | TRBD1 | TRBJ2-2 | 16 | TRBV5-1 | TGCGCCAGCAGCGGGACCAGGGGGCACGGCACCGGGGAGCTGTTTTTT | CASSGTRGHGTGELFF
NA | NA | TRBJ1-1 | 14 | TRBV28 | TGTGCCAGCAGTTCAGGGGATATGAACACTGAAGCTTTCTTT | CASSSGDMNTEAFF
few | TRBD1 | TRBJ1-2 | 14 | TRBV6-1 | TGTGCCAGCAGCCATACGGACAGGGGGTATGGCTACACCTTC | CASSHTDRGYGYTF
NA | TRBD1 | TRBJ2-7 | 16 | TRBV5-1 | TGCGCCAGCAGCTTGGGAGGGACAGGGGAGATGTACGAGCAGTACTTC | CASSLGGTGEMYEQYF
NA | TRBD1 | TRBJ2-1 | 11 | TRBV7-3 | TGTGCCAGCAGCTTGGACAGGGAGGTGTTCTTC | CASSLDREVFF
few | TRBD1 | TRBJ1-4 | 14 | TRBV5-1 | TGCGCCAGCAGCTTGAGACAGGGGTTCGAAAAACTGTTTTTT | CASSLRQGFEKLFF
NA | TRBD1 | TRBJ1-1 | 14 | TRBV6-4 | TGTGCCAGCAGCGCTCAGGGGGGAGACACTGAAGCTTTCTTT | CASSAQGGDTEAFF
once | NA | TRBJ2-2 | 15 | TRBV19 | TGTGCCAGTAGTATATTCGAGAGGTGGGCCGGGGAGCTGTTTTTT | CASSIFERWAGELFF
NA | TRBD1 | TRBJ1-2 | 15 | TRBV19 | TGTGCCAGTATCCCGGGACAGGGATTTTTCTATGGCTACACCTTC | CASIPGQGFFYGYTF
NA | TRBD2 | TRBJ2-3 | 16 | TRBV5-1 | TGCGCCAGCAGCGGGGGGACTAGCGGGGGTGCAGATACGCAGTATTTT | CASSGGTSGGADTQYF
few | TRBD1 | TRBJ2-7 | 12 | TRBV2 | TGTGCCAGCAGTCGGGACAGCTACGAGCAGTACTTC | CASSRDSYEQYF